This T cell receptor (beta chain) derives from a study of blood T cell repertoires in COVID-19. Study as a whole: Samples representing acute and convalescent COVID-19 were sourced from the United States, Italy and Spain. The cDNA or gDNA used as material had been derived from T cells, B-cell-depleted T cells, or PBMCs.

Per germline, CDR1 MNHNS and CDR2 SASEGT. This CDR3 comprises 14 residues. The V gene end was trimmed by 3 bases and the J gene end by 4 bases; junction bases not matched to a gene: 5. Some clones are missing from TCRdb's copy, which holds only in-frame ones; the method was immunoSEQ multiplex PCR. Seen here are 260,000 or so clones, roughly four fifths observed once, and the top ten hold 3.5% to 4%. Individuals drawn from around 24 US areas were about 18 to 95 years old. Cohort allocation depended upon clinical history that participants reported. The rearrangement links TRBV6-1 to TRBJ2-7; 8 bases are shared with TRBD1. This TCR was recovered from a woman aged 40 to 49 who had been exposed to COVID-19. The sample consisted of PBMCs or T cells enriched from blood (not recorded which). CDR3 nucleotides: TGTGCCAGCAGTGAGAACAGGGGGACGTACGAGCAGTACTTC. Its protein is CASSENRGTYEQYF.